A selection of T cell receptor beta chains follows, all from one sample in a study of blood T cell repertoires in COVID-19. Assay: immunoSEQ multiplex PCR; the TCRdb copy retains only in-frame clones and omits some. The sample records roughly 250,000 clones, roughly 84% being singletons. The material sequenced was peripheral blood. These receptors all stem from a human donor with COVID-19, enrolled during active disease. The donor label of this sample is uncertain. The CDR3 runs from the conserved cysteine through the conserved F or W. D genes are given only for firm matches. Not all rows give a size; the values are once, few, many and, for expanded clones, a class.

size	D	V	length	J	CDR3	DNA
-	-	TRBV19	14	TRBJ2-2	CASSIQWGDGELFF	TGTGCCAGTAGTATTCAATGGGGGGACGGGGAGCTGTTTTTT
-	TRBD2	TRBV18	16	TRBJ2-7	CASSPRSAGANYEQYF	TGTGCCAGCTCACCACGGTCGGCGGGAGCGAATTACGAGCAGTACTTC
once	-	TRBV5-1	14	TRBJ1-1	CASSPWTEETEAFF	TGCGCCAGCAGCCCCTGGACAGAAGAGACTGAAGCTTTCTTT
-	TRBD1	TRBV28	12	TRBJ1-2	CASRVRDRASTF	TGTGCCAGCAGGGTCCGGGACAGGGCTAGCACCTTC
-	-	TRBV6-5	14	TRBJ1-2	CASSLDRANYGYTF	TGTGCCAGCAGTCTGGACAGAGCAAACTATGGCTACACCTTC
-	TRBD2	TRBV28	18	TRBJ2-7	CASAYNPGLAGVHYEQYF	TGTGCCAGCGCATATAATCCGGGACTAGCGGGTGTGCACTACGAGCAGTACTTC
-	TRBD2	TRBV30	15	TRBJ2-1	CAWSLDIAGVDEQFF	TGTGCCTGGAGTTTAGATATAGCGGGAGTCGATGAGCAGTTCTTC
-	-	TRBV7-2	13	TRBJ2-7	CASNLGRSYEQYF	TGTGCCAGCAACTTGGGGCGATCCTACGAGCAGTACTTC
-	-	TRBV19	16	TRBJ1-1	CASSSRTGTKVTEAFF	TGTGCCAGTAGTTCTAGAACCGGGACAAAAGTAACTGAAGCTTTCTTT
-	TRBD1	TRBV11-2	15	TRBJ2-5	CASSSHRGRGETQYF	TGTGCCAGCAGCTCACACAGGGGGCGCGGAGAGACCCAGTACTTC
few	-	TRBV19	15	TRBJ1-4	CASGRRGRGNEKLFF	TGTGCCAGTGGCAGACGGGGACGGGGGAATGAAAAACTGTTTTTT
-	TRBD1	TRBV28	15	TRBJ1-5	CASRATGYSNQPQHF	TGTGCCAGCAGGGCGACAGGGTATAGCAATCAGCCCCAGCATTTT
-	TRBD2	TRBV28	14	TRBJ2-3	CASLVAGATDTQYF	TGTGCCAGTCTAGTAGCGGGAGCCACAGATACGCAGTATTTT
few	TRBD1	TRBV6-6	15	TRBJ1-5	CASSPGTGVSQPQHF	TGTGCCAGCAGTCCCGGGACAGGGGTAAGCCAGCCCCAGCATTTT
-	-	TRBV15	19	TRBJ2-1	CATSRARTGYGVGPDRLFF	TGTGCCACCAGCAGAGCCCGCACAGGGTACGGTGTCGGGCCCGACCGTCTGTTCTTC
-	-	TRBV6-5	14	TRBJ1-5	CASSYGPNRITEHF	TGTGCCAGCAGTTATGGTCCGAACAGGATCACCGAACATTTT
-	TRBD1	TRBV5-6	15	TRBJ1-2	CASSFPGQGDYGYTF	TGTGCCAGCAGCTTCCCGGGACAGGGAGACTATGGCTACACCTTC
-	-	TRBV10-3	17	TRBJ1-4	CAISAGRGSSTNEKLFF	TGTGCCATCTCTGCTGGCCGGGGGAGTTCAACTAATGAAAAACTGTTTTTT
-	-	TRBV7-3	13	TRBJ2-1	CASSLDWNNEQFF	TGTGCCAGCAGCCTCGACTGGAACAATGAGCAGTTCTTC
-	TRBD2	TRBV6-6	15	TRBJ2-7	CASSQPTSGIYEQYF	TGTGCCAGCAGCCAGCCGACTAGCGGGATCTACGAGCAGTACTTC
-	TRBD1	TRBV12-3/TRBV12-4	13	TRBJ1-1	CASRVDRYTEAFF	TGTGCCAGCAGGGTGGACAGGTACACTGAAGCTTTCTTT
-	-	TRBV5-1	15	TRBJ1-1	CASSLADNPWAEAFF	TGCGCCAGCAGCTTGGCGGACAATCCATGGGCTGAAGCTTTCTTT
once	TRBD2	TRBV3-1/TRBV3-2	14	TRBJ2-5	CASSQASGKETQYF	TGTGCCAGCAGCCAAGCCAGCGGGAAAGAGACCCAGTACTTC
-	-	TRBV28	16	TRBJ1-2	CASSVLTSRRNYGYTF	TGTGCCAGCAGTGTACTAACTAGTCGGCGGAACTATGGCTACACCTTC
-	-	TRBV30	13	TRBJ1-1	CAWGRRANTEAFF	TGTGCCTGGGGACGCAGGGCGAACACTGAAGCTTTCTTT
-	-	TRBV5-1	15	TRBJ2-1	CASSSTAGSYNEQFF	TGCGCCAGCAGCTCCACGGCGGGCTCCTACAATGAGCAGTTCTTC
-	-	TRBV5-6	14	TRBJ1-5	CASSLGDAVGPQHF	TGTGCCAGCAGCTTAGGAGACGCCGTAGGGCCCCAGCATTTT
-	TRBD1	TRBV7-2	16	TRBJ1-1	CASSLSPDRGNTEAFF	TGTGCCAGCAGCTTATCCCCCGACAGGGGGAATACTGAAGCTTTCTTT
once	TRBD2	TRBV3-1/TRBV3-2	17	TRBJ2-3	CASSQGYSGRYTDTQYF	TGTGCCAGCAGCCAAGGGTATAGCGGGAGATACACAGATACGCAGTATTTT
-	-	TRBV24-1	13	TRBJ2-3	CATSDSIQDTQYF	TGTGCCACCAGTGACTCGATACAAGATACGCAGTATTTT
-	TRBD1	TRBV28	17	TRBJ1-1	CASSLERGTGALDEAFF	TGTGCCAGCAGTTTAGAAAGGGGAACAGGGGCCCTGGATGAAGCTTTCTTT
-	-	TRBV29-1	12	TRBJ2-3	CSVAADTDTQYF	TGCAGCGTTGCGGCGGACACAGATACGCAGTATTTT
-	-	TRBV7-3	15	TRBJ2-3	CASSPLSGSTDTQYF	TGTGCCAGCAGCCCGCTTAGCGGTAGCACAGATACGCAGTATTTT